This TCR beta chain was identified during a study of blood T cells in healthy people across ages. Overall study findings and caveats: Naive T cell percentage by flow cytometry tracked strongly with beta diversity.

PCR was performed a second time for 7 to 11 cycles using a sample-barcoded 5' primer and a J-beta primer mix. One entry per CDR3 protein, called by TCRdb with MiXCR from the 5' RACE reads. The sample carries around 940,000 distinct CDR3 sequences, 51% recorded once. Germline V gene data show CDR1 as PRHDT and CDR2 as FYEKMQ (reference sequence). V lost 3 bases, J lost 3 bases, and 6 bases lay in between. The CDR3 is 12 residues long. This clonotype was detected only a few times. Its target is not known. This TCR was recovered from a woman aged 55-75 years in good health. Sequencing was carried out using blood. The chain employs TRBV13 and TRBJ2-7; TRBD2 is a possible D gene (5 bases). The chain's CDR3 is CASSFRDYEQYF. In DNA, the CDR3 is TGTGCCAGCAGCTTTCGGGACTACGAGCAGTACTTC. The full variable domain, rest sourced from reference TRBV13 and TRBJ2-7, is AAGVIQSPRHLIKEKRETATLKCYPIPRHDTVYWYQQGPGQDPQFLISFYEKMQSDKGSIPDRFSAQQFSDYHSELNMSSLELGDSALYFCASSFRDYEQYFGPGTRLTVT.